Below are 30 T cell receptor beta chains sequenced from a single sample in a study of blood T cell repertoires in COVID-19. Repertoires were generated with immunoSEQ multiplex PCR, while TCRdb's copy carries only in-frame clones and drops some. The table has 200,000 to 300,000 clones, approximately 90% seen once. Source material: peripheral blood. These receptors came from a woman aged 40-49 years with acute or convalescent COVID-19.

This clone is a singleton in its sample. V and J are TRBV28 and TRBJ1-3; maybe TRBD1 (5 bases). Germline V gene sequence: CDR1 MDHEN, CDR2 SYDVKM. Trimming shortened V by 3 bases and J by 0 bases, and 18 bases separated the two germline ends. The CDR3 runs 18 residues. CDR3 bases: TGTGCCAGCAGTTTTGGAAGGGTCCGACAGCTCTCTGGAAACACCATATATTTT. Its translation is CASSFGRVRQLSGNTIYF.

This chain joins TRBV10-2 and TRBJ1-3; D not resolved. The CDR3 sequence is 15 residues long. V was clipped by 6 bases and J by 0 bases, with 12 bases between them. Germline CDR1 and CDR2: WSHSY and SAAADI. The CDR3 is CASRNPGSSGNTIYF. The DNA of the CDR3 is TGCGCCAGCAGGAACCCGGGAAGCTCTGGAAACACCATATATTTT.

V usage is TRBV20-1 and J usage is TRBJ1-2; D gene uncertain. This CDR3 is built from 10 residues. From germline, CDR1 is DFQATT and CDR2 SNEGSKA (reference sequence). V dropped 6 bases and J dropped 8 bases, with 10 bases sitting between them. The CDR3 reads CSAPERGYTF. The CDR3 DNA reads as TGCAGTGCCCCGGAGCGAGGCTACACCTTC.

The V gene is TRBV29-1, the J gene TRBJ1-2; 8 nucleotides align to TRBD1. Germline-derived CDR1 and CDR2 are SQVTM and ANQGSEA. Trimming at V came to 0 bases and at J to 5 bases, leaving 2 bases not matched to a gene. The CDR3 is made up of 13 amino acids. CDR3 DNA: TGCAGCGTTGAAGACAGGGGGCTTTATGGCTACACCTTC. It codes for CSVEDRGLYGYTF.

The CDR3 bases are TGTGCTACGTTGGACAGACGGAACACTGAAGCTTTCTTT. Its translation: CATLDRRNTEAFF. The rearrangement joins TRBV6-6 to TRBJ1-1; the D gene is possibly TRBD1 (6 bases). CDR3 length: 13 amino acids. Germline V gives CDR1 MNHNY, CDR2 SVGAGI (reference sequence).

This sequence joins TRBV24-1 and TRBJ1-2; no reliable D call. V was cut by 2 bases and J by 1 base, with 7 bases left in between. The CDR3 extends over 14 amino acids. The germline V gene has CDR1 KGHDR and CDR2 SFDVKD. CDR3 nucleotide sequence: TGTGCCACCAGTGATTATGAGGTTAACTATGGCTACACCTTC. Translated, it gives CATSDYEVNYGYTF.

The genes are TRBV7-2 and TRBJ2-3; 10 bases are a match to TRBD2. Germline CDR1 and CDR2: SGHTA and FQGNSA. With V trimmed by 5 bases and J by 5 bases, 7 bases remained unmatched. This CDR3 region has 15 residues. CDR3 nucleotide sequence: TGTGCCAGCAGCATCCGGACTAGCGGTAAAGATACGCAGTATTTT. Translation: CASSIRTSGKDTQYF. Supplemented by reference TRBV7-2 and TRBJ2-3, the full variable domain reads GAGVSQSPSNKVTEKGKDVELRCDPISGHTALYWYRQSLGQGLEFLIYFQGNSAPDKSGLPSDRFSAERTGGSVSTLTIQRTQQEDSAVYLCASSIRTSGKDTQYFGPGTRLTVL.

The chain combines TRBV6-5 with TRBJ1-2, with D possibly matching TRBD1 (6 bases). The CDR3 covers 12 residues. Germline V gene sequence: CDR1 MNHEY, CDR2 SVGAGI. V dropped 6 bases and J dropped 7 bases, with 12 bases sitting between them. The CDR3 nucleotides are TGTGCCAGCAGGGCAGGGGAAGGTGGCTACACCTTC. Translating gives CASRAGEGGYTF.

This clone was seen more than once but under ten times. The chain is built from TRBV5-1 and TRBJ1-1; maybe TRBD1 (5 bases). The V gene's germline CDR1 is SGHRS and CDR2 YFSETQ. V was pared by 4 bases and J by 4 bases, with 14 bases between. The length of the CDR3 is 14 residues. Here the CDR3 DNA reads TGCGCCAGCAGCCCTGCGGGGGGAGTCACTGAAGCTTTCTTT. This sequence encodes CASSPAGGVTEAFF.

The V and J genes are TRBV14 and TRBJ1-1, with 7 bases aligning to TRBD1. The CDR3 is made up of 14 amino acids. The trim removed 4 bases at V and 1 base at J, leaving 3 bases unmatched. The V gene's germline CDR1 is SGHDN and CDR2 FVKESK. The CDR3 bases are TGTGCCAGCAGCCGATGGACAGGGAACACTGAAGCTTTCTTT. Translated, it gives CASSRWTGNTEAFF.

About this clone: The junction and the germline gene differ at one end; a read error may be behind it. The chain is built from TRBV11-1 and TRBJ1-1; no reliable D call. The germline gives CDR1 SGHAT, CDR2 FQDESV (reference sequence). The CDR3 has 11 residues. CDR3 in amino acids: CASTEGGAYDF. In DNA form, the CDR3 reads TGTGCCAGCACCGAGGGAGGAGCCTACGACTTT.

This chain joins TRBV6-5 and TRBJ2-1; 7 bases line up with TRBD2. V shed 7 bases, J shed 2 bases, and the junction held 5 bases outside the gene matches. The CDR3 length is 14 residues. CDR1 is MNHEY and CDR2 is SVGAGI in the germline V gene. The CDR3 reads CASKGGGPYNEQFF. The CDR3, as DNA: TGTGCCAGCAAGGGCGGGGGTCCCTACAATGAGCAGTTCTTC.

This chain connects TRBV28 to TRBJ1-1, with 8 bases that match TRBD1. The junction had 3 bases not matched to a gene; V was cut back by 4 bases and J by 2 bases. CDR3 length: 14 amino acids. Germline assignment: CDR1 MDHEN and CDR2 SYDVKM. CDR3 coding DNA: TGTGCCAGCAGTTCAGGACAGGGCAACACTGAAGCTTTCTTT. This translates into CASSSGQGNTEAFF.

The V and J genes are TRBV7-2 and TRBJ2-5, with 13 bases aligning to TRBD2. V lost 5 bases and J lost 1; bases outside the gene matches: 13. Germline V gene data show CDR1 as SGHTA and CDR2 as FQGNSA. CDR3 length: 19 residues. CDR3 DNA: TGTGCCAGCAGCCCTAAGTCGGGACTAGCGGGACCGCGCCAAGAGACCCAGTACTTC. It yields the protein CASSPKSGLAGPRQETQYF.

The V call is TRBV29-1, the J call TRBJ2-3; D may be TRBD2 (6 bases). This CDR3 is 11 amino acids long. The germline V and J ends were trimmed by 8 bases and 4 bases, with 10 bases remaining between them. Germline CDR1 is SQVTM and CDR2 is ANQGSEA. The CDR3 is CSSTSSDTQYF. CDR3 DNA sequence: TGCAGCTCGACTAGTTCAGATACGCAGTATTTT.

This sequence joins TRBV10-2 and TRBJ2-7; D is possibly TRBD1 (5 bases). This CDR3 comprises 13 residues. In germline, CDR1 is WSHSY, CDR2 SAAADI. V gave up 1 base and J gave up 5 bases, with 9 bases separating them. The DNA for the CDR3 is TGCGCCAGCAGTGAGTACAGGAAGCACGAGCAGTACGTC. This gives the protein CASSEYRKHEQYV.

The rearrangement joins TRBV5-1 to TRBJ1-6, with no clear D. V was shortened by 4 bases and J by 0 bases, with 11 bases between the two germline ends. CDR1 and CDR2 from the germline V gene are SGHRS and YFSETQ. The CDR3 length is 16 residues. The CDR3 loop is CASSPGVNSYNSPLHF. CDR3 in DNA: TGCGCCAGCAGCCCGGGAGTTAACTCCTATAATTCACCCCTCCACTTT.

This clone was observed once. One junction end disagrees with the germline gene, perhaps due to a read error. This chain uses TRBV15 with TRBJ1-1; the D is unclear. Germline CDR1 reads LNHNV; CDR2 reads YYDKDF (reference sequence). This CDR3 is 13 amino acids long. CDR3 DNA sequence: TGTGCCACCAGCAGAGATTCGAACTCTGAAGCTTTCTTT. Protein sequence: CATSRDSNSEAFF. Based on the CDR3 plus reference TRBV15 and TRBJ1-1, the full variable domain is DAMVIQNPRYQVTQFGKPVTLSCSQTLNHNVMYWYQQKSSQAPKLLFHYYDKDFNNEADTPDNFQSRRPNTSFCFLDIRSPGLGDTAMYLCATSRDSNSEAFFGQGTRLTVV.

V gene TRBV3-1 (or the pseudogene TRBV3-2) combines with J gene TRBJ1-1; a possible D gene is TRBD1 (5 bases). Trimming removed 4 bases at V and 1 base at J, with 10 bases between. The CDR3 runs to 14 residues. Per germline, CDR1 LGHDT and CDR2 YNNKEL (reference sequence). The CDR3 DNA reads TGTGCCAGCAGCCTCAGGGAGGAGAACACTGAAGCTTTCTTT. Its translation: CASSLREENTEAFF.

The chain uses TRBV27 and TRBJ2-3; 8 nucleotides match TRBD1. The V gene's germline CDR1 is MNHEY and CDR2 SMNVEV (reference sequence). The V segment lost 5 bases and the J segment 6 bases; nucleotides outside the gene matches: 4. The CDR3 spans 13 residues. The CDR3 sequence: CASSLQGEDTQYF. In DNA, the CDR3 is TGTGCCAGCAGTCTACAGGGGGAGGATACGCAGTATTTT.

This clone was seen just once. The J gene is TRBJ1-3, the V gene TRBV7-3; D remains ambiguous. Trimming cost V 4 bases and J 8 bases, with 12 bases left between them. This CDR3 has 13 residues. Looked up from germline, CDR1 is SGHTA and CDR2 is FQGTGA. CDR3 amino acids: CASSSGPRDTIYF. The CDR3 DNA reads TGTGCCAGCAGCTCCGGCCCCCGGGACACCATATATTTT.

The chain has TRBV30 and TRBJ2-1; D gene ambiguous. The germline V gene encodes CDR1 GTSNPN and CDR2 SVGIG (reference sequence). The CDR3 extends over 14 amino acids. Deletions cut 2 bases from V and 8 bases from J, with 16 bases between. CDR3 in amino acids: CAWSFAPPTDEQFF. In nucleotides, the CDR3 is TGTGCCTGGAGTTTCGCTCCACCTACCGATGAGCAGTTCTTC. The variable domain in full, completed from reference TRBV30 and TRBJ2-1, reads SQTIHQWPATLVQPVGSPLSLECTVEGTSNPNLYWYRQAAGRGLQLLFYSVGIGQISSEVPQNLSASRPQDRQFILSSKKLLLSDSGFYLCAWSFAPPTDEQFFGPGTRLTVL.

The V call is TRBV5-4, the J call TRBJ2-5; D unresolved. This CDR3 contains 13 residues. The V gene's germline CDR1 is SGHNT and CDR2 YYREEE (reference sequence). Between the trimmed V and J ends, which lost 1 base and 4 bases, there was a span of 8 bases. DNA for the CDR3: TGTGCCAGCAGCTTGTACAACCGAGAGACCCAGTACTTC. Its protein is CASSLYNRETQYF.

This chain joins TRBV4-1 and TRBJ1-2, with 7 bases fitting TRBD1. CDR1 and CDR2 (germline): MGHRA, YSYEKL. This CDR3 is 15 amino acids long. J gave up 3 bases and V 1 base, and 5 bases lay outside the gene matches. The DNA for the CDR3 is TGCGCCAGCAGCCAAGTCACAGGGGCATACTATGGCTACACCTTC. Its translation: CASSQVTGAYYGYTF.

For the CDR3, the DNA is TGCGCCAGCAGCTTGGGACAGGGACCGAACACTGAAGCTTTCTTT. This gives the protein CASSLGQGPNTEAFF. V is TRBV5-1 and J is TRBJ1-1, with 7 bases identical to TRBD1. After removal of 0 bases from V and 1 base from J, the junction contained 3 bases not matched to a gene. The germline V gene has CDR1 SGHRS and CDR2 YFSETQ. The length of the CDR3 is 15 residues.

This chain's CDR3 is CASSVQGSPLHF. The CDR3 nucleotides are TGTGCCAGCAGCGTACAGGGGTCACCCCTCCACTTT. The rearrangement joins TRBV3-1 (or the pseudogene TRBV3-2) to TRBJ1-6; TRBD1 matches at 7 bases. The junction had 2 bases not matched to a gene; V was cut back by 5 bases and J by 10 bases. The germline gives CDR1 LGHDT, CDR2 YNNKEL (reference sequence). The CDR3 totals 12 residues.

The chain employs TRBV5-4 and TRBJ1-2; the D gene is possibly TRBD1 (6 bases). Germline V gene data show CDR1 as SGHNT and CDR2 as YYREEE (reference sequence). This CDR3 has 13 amino acids. The V and J ends lost 1 base and 7 bases respectively, with 11 bases between them. The CDR3 is CASSLSGGVGYTF. CDR3 DNA: TGTGCCAGCAGCTTGAGTGGGGGCGTTGGCTACACCTTC.

The table lists this clone with a count of one. This chain connects TRBV4-1 to TRBJ1-5; no clear D. The CDR3 is 13 amino acids. Germline values: CDR1 MGHRA, CDR2 YSYEKL. Deletions cut 2 bases from V and 3 bases from J, with 5 bases between. DNA for the CDR3: TGCGCCAGCAGCCAAACAGACAATCAGCCCCAGCATTTT. Translated, it gives CASSQTDNQPQHF.

The chain has TRBV23-1 and TRBJ1-2; tentative D call: TRBD1 (5 bases). TRBV23-1 is recorded as an ORF, its role being uncertain. The V end was cut by 5 bases, the J end by 4 bases, with 14 bases between. This CDR3 is built from 14 residues. Here the CDR3 reads CASSSTEDLYGYTF. The CDR3 coding sequence is TGCGCCAGCAGTTCGACAGAGGACCTCTATGGCTACACCTTC.

The chain is built from TRBV19 and TRBJ1-2, with TRBD1 matching 8 bases. V shed 8 bases, J shed 4 bases, and the junction held 15 bases outside the gene matches. Looked up from germline, CDR1 is LNHDA and CDR2 is SQIVND (reference sequence). The CDR3 has 16 amino acids. DNA for the CDR3: TGTGCCAGTGAGGGAGCCCCGGACAGGGCTATCTATGGCTACACCTTC. Protein sequence: CASEGAPDRAIYGYTF.